The sequence of this T cell receptor beta chain was determined in a study of cytomegalovirus exposure and HLA in healthy donors (dated 2017 in TCRdb). About the full investigation: In an earlier analysis of several hundred of the donors, 276 Gb of sequence data and 90 million to 130 million unique TCR beta sequences from 150 million to 200 million T cells were reported. A later analysis re-examined previously published TCR beta repertoires from just over 650 donors and added high-resolution HLA genotyping to investigate patterns of TCR occurrence. To predict cytomegalovirus infection status, the study brought together high-throughput TCR immunosequencing, statistical association of individual TCRs with disease status, and machine learning. About 280 gigabases of sequencing data and 70 million to 95 million unique TCR sequences made up an early release that covered around 640 HLA-typed donors. To decide whether each TCR beta V gene segment behaved as functional or pseudogenic, an earlier analysis of some 600 of the donors relied on high-throughput TCR beta sequencing. HLA typing included class I and class II loci at four-digit resolution. Of the roughly 400 genotyped donors, over 80% were placed in the genetic ancestry cluster associated with self-reported Caucasian donors. Besides the first cohort of about 730 subjects, a separate validation cohort made up of about 120 different subjects was used. Among a few hundred genotyped donors of the cohort, an average of approximately 240,000 unique TCR beta nucleotide sequences were sequenced per donor, approximately 20% of them non-productive. Because of strong linkage in the cohort, five DR-DQ haplotypes were treated as single units for association and clustering. All discovery cohort repertoires had been generated using a single sequencing platform. The T cell repertoires of 550 to 850 subjects were profiled by immunosequencing and related to cytomegalovirus serostatus. Alongside the repertoire data, information on donor age, sex, ethnicity and CMV serostatus was compiled. The later analysis used no new phenotypic data to find candidate immune exposures, relying instead on TCR beta sequences and their occurrence across donors. A later genetic analysis took genome-wide SNP genotypes for about 60% of the roughly 670 donors and used that subset as a discovery cohort. The number of donors typed differed by locus, with 629-630 for A, B, C, DRB1 and DQB1, roughly 550 for DQA1, under 610 for DPA1, and some 470 for DPB1. The study aimed to test whether cataloging public T cell receptors could reveal signatures of past pathogen exposure. Overall study outcomes, separate from this receptor: HLA typing was unavailable for some donors at each locus, so association tests used only the typed subset. According to a later genetic analysis, donors in an Asian-associated ancestry cluster had fewer N-insertions in productive TCRs than the roughly 660-donor mean. A cluster of highly shared sequence variants was judged likely to represent a technical artifact of the sequencing pipeline. A later analysis found that TCR association rates varied across HLA loci, with DRB1 alleles showing the most associated TCRs and HLA-C alleles the fewest. Cytomegalovirus status was reported to be diagnosed by the classifier with high specificity and sensitivity in both the original and validation cohorts. The earlier analysis of 587 of the donors excluded approximately 15 rarely observed V segments, including chromosome 9 orphons, because counts were too low. According to a later analysis, parvovirus B19, influenza, CMV and Epstein-Barr virus appeared linked to several top co-occurrence clusters. At a false discovery rate of 0.05, a later analysis linked about 16,000 TCR beta sequences to specific HLA alleles. In the study, 150 to 200 TCR beta chains were listed as associated with cytomegalovirus. CMV serostatus was the only immune exposure information available for the cohort. Roughly uniform sequencing depth across donors was assumed in presence/absence analyses, although this assumption may not hold. Linkage disequilibrium might explain the correlated functional status among segregating V segments, but an unknown experimental factor could not be ruled out. Broadly in line with IMGT annotations, most TCR beta V segments showed up in productive rearrangements about 87% or about 30% of the time in an earlier analysis of around 550 of the donors. In vitro tests confirmed that a few of the cytomegalovirus-associated TCR beta chains recognize cytomegalovirus antigens. In this cohort, only TCR beta chains were sequenced, and detectable features were limited by the absence of alpha or paired-chain data. Across donors, most TCR sequences were observed very rarely, whereas some public TCRs were present in many individuals. Compared with equally common non-associated chains, HLA-associated TCR beta chains in a later analysis were more clonally expanded and had lower generation probabilities. When HLA alleles, especially DR and DQ, strongly co-occurred, TCR associations were difficult to assign to individual alleles. Most CMV-associated TCR beta chains appeared to be HLA-restricted in a later analysis, and the HLA associations seemed to be driven largely by CMV exposure. Some IMGT-functional V segments, including TRBV6-2 and TRBV6-3, could not be distinguished by the 87-base-pair reads and were therefore excluded. A further reported finding was that TCR beta sequences accurately predicted the HLA-A and HLA-B alleles for most subjects in the first cohort. An association between a missense DCLRE1C variant and V-gene and J-gene trimming of TCR beta chains was found in a later genetic analysis and replicated in an independent cohort. It was suggested by the authors that the approach could potentially be generalized to other disease states and immunological phenotypes.

In total, just over 650 healthy bone marrow donors made up the cohort. Cohort members were all nominally healthy when sampled, although unrecorded immune exposures were likely present. The donor was CMV seronegative and was included in the group of 352 seronegative cohort members. Each donor provided a peripheral blood sample, and peripheral blood mononuclear cells were used for TCR beta sequencing. The Qiagen DNeasy Blood Extraction Kit was used to extract genomic DNA from the blood cell samples. To note about this clone: Its antigen is not yet known.

The protocol used for the library was the immunoSEQ multiplex PCR assay. The multiplex PCR relied on a mix of 60 forward primers for TCR Vbeta segments and 13 reverse primers for TCR Jbeta segments. A multiplex PCR assay on genomic DNA amplified the CDR3 region of rearranged TCR beta genes. The Illumina HiSeq System was used to sequence the amplified TCR beta libraries as 87-base-pair reads. In the source study's methods: In a later analysis, roughly 80 million unique TCR beta chains were counted across the 500 to 850 repertoires, and approximately 9.9 million of these chains were shared by at least two donors. Raw reads were error-corrected and collapsed into unique sequences by a nearest-neighbor algorithm in which closely related sequences were merged to remove PCR and sequencing errors. Alignment of CDR3 sequences to IMGT reference sequences was used to assign V, D and J gene segments. For a sequence to be retained, a match of at least six nucleotides to both a V gene segment and a J gene segment was required. Rearrangements were called productive when the CDR3 lacked stop codons and stayed in frame with V and J; all others were non-productive. CDR3 was defined by IMGT convention, running from the second conserved V-encoded cysteine to the conserved J-encoded phenylalanine. In an earlier analysis of just under 600 of the donors, sequences lacking an unambiguous match to a single V gene segment were excluded. In an earlier analysis of approximately 550 of the donors, V segments were called functional above 56.7% productive rearrangements and were called segregating when the between-donor standard deviation exceeded 5%. A statistical classification framework was developed to diagnose cytomegalovirus status using the catalog of TCR beta chain sequences. A later analysis assigned V and J genes by comparing TCR nucleotide sequences with IMGT/GENE-DB human TR gene sequences. The TCRdist pipeline was used in a later analysis to assign CDR3 sequences and most-parsimonious VDJ recombination scenarios. In a later analysis, every TCR beta chain was defined by the combination of its CDR3 amino acid sequence and its V-gene family, and reads without a unique V-gene family were dropped. To address suspected cross-contamination and a sequencing artifact, a later analysis removed a few hundred highly shared, low-generation-probability nucleotide sequences. A later analysis calculated a clonal expansion index for each public chain from normalized within-repertoire ranks of inferred template counts. A later analysis computed generation probabilities with a VDJ recombination model fitted to out-of-frame rearrangements, and checked the results against IGoR. In a later analysis, hypergeometric tests were used to score TCR-TCR, TCR-HLA and TCR-CMV co-occurrence, with a repertoire-size bias correction applied to TCR pairs. A later analysis estimated false discovery rates by permuting HLA or CMV assignments 20 times. In a later analysis, co-occurring TCRs were grouped using DBSCAN, with TCRdist sequence similarity added in when clustering inside HLA-allele-positive subsets. Co-occurrence clustering excluded repertoires with fewer than 30,000 or more than 120,000 public chains, plus five with anomalous nucleotide sharing. Here the immuneACCESS table is served through TCRdb, limited to in-frame sequences with V and J called. Missing clones are a known gap in these copies; in checked studies unresolved V genes cover under half, and the rest lacks a known reason. V, J and clone size are taken as reported in that table, and D and trimming were inferred from the DNA itself. Per the sample table, the count is roughly 80,000 clones. About 0.5% of the sample lies in the top ten.

A distance of 11 bases separates the germline ends of V and J, which lose 2 bases and 0 bases respectively. Taken from cysteine to phenylalanine, the CDR3 has 16 residues. Only CDR3 DNA is held: 48 bases, read in frame from base 1. In the germline V gene, CDR1 corresponds to KGHSH and CDR2 to LQKENI. Sample: PBMCs. The sequence was obtained from a man in his fifties or sixties in good health and CMV-seronegative. The chain uses TRBV18 and TRBJ1-3, with no D gene named confidently. The CDR3: CASSPFEESSGNTIYF. Here is the DNA: TGTGCCAGCTCACCATTCGAGGAAAGCTCTGGAAACACCATATATTTT.